The clone carrying this TCR beta chain has only a few counts. The target antigen is unknown. The CDR3 length is 14 residues. The sample comes from a study of T-cell reconstitution after alpha-beta-depleted transplantation in children. General study results and limits: One year post-transplant, T-cell counts and diversity were largely derived from T cells produced anew. After transplant, high TCRbeta diversity at day 60 in some patients arose from surviving recipient T cells and thymic progenitors. Expanded graft clones numbering several hundred reportedly gave rise to alpha-beta T cells about two months after transplant.

Unique molecular identifiers were built into the TCRbeta library. TCRdb ran MiXCR on the PCR reads and lists one entry per CDR3 protein. The table has a few hundred thousand distinct CDR3 sequences, more than 20% seen once. Sequenced material: PBMCs, taken before TCRalphabeta/CD19-depleted stem cell transplant. The TCR sequence derives from a boy in the first two years of life with Wiskott-Aldrich syndrome, due to receive a stem cell transplant. This rearrangement joins TRBV21-1 to TRBJ2-1. TRBV21-1 is an annotated pseudogene. The CDR3 coding sequence is TGTGCCAGCAGCAAAGAGAACTCCTACAATGAGCAGTTCTTC. The encoded protein is CASSKENSYNEQFF.